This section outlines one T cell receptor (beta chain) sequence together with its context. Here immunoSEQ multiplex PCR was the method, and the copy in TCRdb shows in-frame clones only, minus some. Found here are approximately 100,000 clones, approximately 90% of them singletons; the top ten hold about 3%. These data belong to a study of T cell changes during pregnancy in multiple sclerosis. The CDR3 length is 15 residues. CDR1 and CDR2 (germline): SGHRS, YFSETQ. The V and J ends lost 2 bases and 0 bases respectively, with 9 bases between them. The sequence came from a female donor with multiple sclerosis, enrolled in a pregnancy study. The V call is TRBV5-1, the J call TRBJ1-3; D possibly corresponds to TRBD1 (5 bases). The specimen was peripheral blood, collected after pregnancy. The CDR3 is CASSFDSFSGNTIYF. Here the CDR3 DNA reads TGCGCCAGCAGCTTCGACAGTTTCTCTGGAAACACCATATATTTT.